Listed below are T cell receptor beta chains from one sample, sequenced in a study of blood T cell repertoires in COVID-19. Here immunoSEQ multiplex PCR was the method, and the copy in TCRdb shows in-frame clones only, minus some. The sample lists about 130,000 clones, roughly 91% occurring once. The sample comprised peripheral blood. The receptors derive from a man aged 55 to 70 with COVID-19, enrolled during active disease. CDR3s include the opening cysteine and the closing phenylalanine or tryptophan. A D gene is named only where the DNA matches it firmly. Rows give clone size only sometimes, using once, few, many, or a class for an expanded clone.

D gene,clone size,V gene,J gene,CDR3 DNA,CDR3 protein
TRBD2,NA,TRBV6-6,TRBJ2-1,TGTGCCAGCAGTCACACTAGCGGGGGCCATAGCTCCTACAATGAGCAGTTCTTC,CASSHTSGGHSSYNEQFF
TRBD2,NA,TRBV3-1/TRBV3-2,TRBJ2-2,TGTGCCAGCAGCAGGGGACTAGCGGGGGCTGCGAACACCGGGGAGCTGTTTTTT,CASSRGLAGAANTGELFF
TRBD1,NA,TRBV7-3,TRBJ1-2,TGTGCCAGCAGCCCCACCGGGACAGATGGTGGCTACACCTTC,CASSPTGTDGGYTF
NA,few,TRBV3-1/TRBV3-2,TRBJ1-6,TGTGCCAGCAGCCAAGATGTGGGCTCACCCCTCCACTTT,CASSQDVGSPLHF
TRBD2,once,TRBV20-1,TRBJ2-7,TGCAGTGCTAGTTTACTAGCGGGGGGAAACGAGCAGTACTTC,CSASLLAGGNEQYF
TRBD1,NA,TRBV6-5,TRBJ1-2,TGTGCCAGCAGTTACCTGTCGACCGGGACAGGGTATGGCTACACCTTC,CASSYLSTGTGYGYTF
NA,few,TRBV19,TRBJ1-1,TGTGCCAGTAGTCACCCGGCGGGGTACACTGAAGCTTTCTTT,CASSHPAGYTEAFF
NA,NA,TRBV18,TRBJ1-5,TGTGCCAGCTCACCCAATTGGACAGTACTCAATCAGCCCCAGCATTTT,CASSPNWTVLNQPQHF
NA,NA,TRBV28,TRBJ1-4,TGTGCCAGCCTTTTTGCAGGAACTAATGAAAAACTGTTTTTT,CASLFAGTNEKLFF
NA,NA,TRBV7-2,TRBJ1-1,TGTGCCAGCAGCTTAGTGGACAGCCCACGCTTT,CASSLVDSPRF
NA,NA,TRBV5-5,TRBJ1-1,TGTGCCAGCAGCTACGAATGGGGGCGGAGGAACACTGAAGCTTTCTTT,CASSYEWGRRNTEAFF
NA,NA,TRBV6-5,TRBJ1-6,TGTGCCAGCAGAAGACAGGACGGTTCACCCCTCCACTTT,CASRRQDGSPLHF
TRBD1,once,TRBV4-3,TRBJ1-1,TGCGCCAGCAGCCAAGGGACAGGGGGGAACACTGAAGCTTTCTTT,CASSQGTGGNTEAFF
NA,NA,TRBV7-8,TRBJ1-1,TGTGCCAGCAGCTTAGTCGGGGGAGGGCAAACTGAAGCTTTCTTT,CASSLVGGGQTEAFF
TRBD1,NA,TRBV6-5,TRBJ1-3,TGTGCCAGCAGTTCCCTCACAGGGGCTGGAAACACCATATATTTT,CASSSLTGAGNTIYF
NA,NA,TRBV12-3/TRBV12-4,TRBJ1-5,TGTGCCAGCAGACTTCGCCTGGATCAGCCCCAGCATTTT,CASRLRLDQPQHF
TRBD1,NA,TRBV27,TRBJ1-4,TGTGCCAGCCGCTTCCGGGACAGGGCGGGTGAAAAACTGTTTTTT,CASRFRDRAGEKLFF
TRBD1,NA,TRBV18,TRBJ1-5,TGTGCCAGCTCACCACAAACAGGGGTCCGTCAGCCCCAGCATTTT,CASSPQTGVRQPQHF
NA,NA,TRBV2,TRBJ1-4,TGTGCCAGCAGGGGGCAGTCTAATGAAAAACTGTTTTTT,CASRGQSNEKLFF
TRBD2,NA,TRBV11-2,TRBJ2-7,TGTGCCAGCAGCTTAGCGGGGGGGGCACTGGACGAGCAGTACTTC,CASSLAGGALDEQYF